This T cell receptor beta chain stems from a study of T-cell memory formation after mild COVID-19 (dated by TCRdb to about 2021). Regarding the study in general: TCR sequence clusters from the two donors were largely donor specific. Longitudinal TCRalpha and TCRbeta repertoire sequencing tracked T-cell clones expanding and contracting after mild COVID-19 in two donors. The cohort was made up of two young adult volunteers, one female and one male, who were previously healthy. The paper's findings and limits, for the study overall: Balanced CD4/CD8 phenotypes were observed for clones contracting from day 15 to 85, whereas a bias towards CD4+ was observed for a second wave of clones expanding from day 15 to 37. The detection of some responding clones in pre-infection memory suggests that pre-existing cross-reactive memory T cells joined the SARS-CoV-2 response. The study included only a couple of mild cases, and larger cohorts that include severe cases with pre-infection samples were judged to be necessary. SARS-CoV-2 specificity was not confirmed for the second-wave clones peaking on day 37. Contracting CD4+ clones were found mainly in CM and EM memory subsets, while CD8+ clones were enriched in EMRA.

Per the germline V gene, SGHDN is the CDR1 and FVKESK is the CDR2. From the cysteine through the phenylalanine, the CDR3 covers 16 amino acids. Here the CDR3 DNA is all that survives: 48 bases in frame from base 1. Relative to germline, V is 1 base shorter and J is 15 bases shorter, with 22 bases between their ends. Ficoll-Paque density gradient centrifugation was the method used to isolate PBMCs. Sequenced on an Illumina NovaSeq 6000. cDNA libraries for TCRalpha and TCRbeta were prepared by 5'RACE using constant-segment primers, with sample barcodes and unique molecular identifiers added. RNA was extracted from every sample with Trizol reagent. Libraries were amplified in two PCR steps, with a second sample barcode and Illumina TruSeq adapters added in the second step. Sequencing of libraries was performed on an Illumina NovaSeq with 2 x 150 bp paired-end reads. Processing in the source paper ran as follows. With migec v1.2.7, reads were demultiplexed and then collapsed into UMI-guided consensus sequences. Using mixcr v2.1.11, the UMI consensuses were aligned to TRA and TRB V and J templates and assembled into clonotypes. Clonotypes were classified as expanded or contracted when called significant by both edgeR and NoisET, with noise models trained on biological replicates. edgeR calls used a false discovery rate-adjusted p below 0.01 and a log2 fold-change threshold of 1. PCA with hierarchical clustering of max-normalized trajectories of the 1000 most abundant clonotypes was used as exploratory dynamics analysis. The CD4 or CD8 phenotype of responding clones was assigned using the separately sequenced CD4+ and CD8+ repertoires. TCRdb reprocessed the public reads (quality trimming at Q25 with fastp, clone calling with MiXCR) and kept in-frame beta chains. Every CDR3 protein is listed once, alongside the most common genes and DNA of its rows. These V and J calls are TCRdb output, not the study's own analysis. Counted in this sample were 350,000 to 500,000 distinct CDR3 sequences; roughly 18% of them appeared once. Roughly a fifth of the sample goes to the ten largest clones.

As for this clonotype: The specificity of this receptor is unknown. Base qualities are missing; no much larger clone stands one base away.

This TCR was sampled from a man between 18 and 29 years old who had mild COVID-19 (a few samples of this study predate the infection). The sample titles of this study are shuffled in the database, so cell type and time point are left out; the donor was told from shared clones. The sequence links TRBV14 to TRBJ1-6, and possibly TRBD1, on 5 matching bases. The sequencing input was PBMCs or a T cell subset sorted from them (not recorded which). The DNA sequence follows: TGTGCCAGCAGCCAAGTTTGGGCAGGGCCTGGGGTTCACCTCCACTTT. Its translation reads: CASSQVWAGPGVHLHF.